The 2 T cell receptor beta chains below all came from one sample that was sequenced in a study of T cell responses to AZD1222 COVID-19 vaccine (TCRdb year 2021). Library prep was done by the immunoSEQ multiplex PCR assay. In TCRdb, the immuneACCESS table is reduced to in-frame sequences with V and J assigned. These tables do not hold every clone; where another copy was compared, an unresolved V gene accounts for under half, and the others remain unexplained. Recorded for this sample are about 140,000 clones; 88% of them occurred a single time. 3% to 4% of the sample rests with the top ten. The sample's time point, from its label and the paper: about 28 days (+/-7) after the second vaccine dose. The source material was peripheral blood, sampled 28 days after the second AZD1222 dose. The receptor set was obtained from an adult who received the AZD1222 COVID-19 vaccine.

The chain couples TRBV4-2 to TRBJ2-3; weak D call: TRBD1 (5 bases). Germline CDR1 reads LGHNA; CDR2 reads YNFKEQ. The CDR3 has 14 residues. The V gene lost 4 bases and the J gene lost 4 bases, with 12 bases spanning the gap. The CDR3, as DNA: TGTGCCAGCAGCCGGGGCTTCCTCCCAGATACGCAGTATTTT. Translating it yields CASSRGFLPDTQYF.

The chain uses TRBV6-5 and TRBJ2-5; 7 nucleotides line up with TRBD1. CDR1 and CDR2 (germline): MNHEY, SVGAGI. The CDR3 is 13 amino acids. V gave up 6 bases and J gave up 5 bases; unmatched junction bases: 6. CDR3 DNA: TGTGCCAGCAGCCGACAGGGAAGGGAGACCCAGTACTTC. Translating it yields CASSRQGRETQYF.